The T cell receptor (beta chain) under discussion was sequenced for a study of molecular identifiers for immune sequencing clone quantification. Germline lookup yields CDR1 MNHEY and CDR2 SMNVEV (reference sequence). The CDR3 spans 13 residues. The V end was cut by 8 bases, the J end by 2 bases, with 13 bases between. General study results and limits: Detectable among about a million naive cells, according to reports, was Jurkat TCR RNA spiked in from one cell.

Preparation methods for the bulk TCR libraries were those previously described, with listed TCR primers. TCRdb re-derived calls from the PCR reads in MiXCR, one entry per CDR3 protein. The table lists about 510,000 distinct CDR3 sequences, roughly 23% of them singletons, with about 0.8% in the top ten. Points on this clonotype: Its antigen is unknown.

The chain recombines TRBV27 with TRBJ2-7, with a tentative D call TRBD1 (6 bases). This receptor was identified in a human donor in good health. Some libraries in this study had Jurkat cell RNA spiked in. The sample was naive CD8+ T cells from blood, with Jurkat cell RNA spiked in. Documented subset: FACS-sorted CD8+CD4-CCR7+CD45RA+ naive T cells. This chain's CDR3 is CASGWKGAYEQYF. In nucleotides, the CDR3 is TGTGCCAGCGGGTGGAAGGGGGCCTACGAGCAGTACTTC.